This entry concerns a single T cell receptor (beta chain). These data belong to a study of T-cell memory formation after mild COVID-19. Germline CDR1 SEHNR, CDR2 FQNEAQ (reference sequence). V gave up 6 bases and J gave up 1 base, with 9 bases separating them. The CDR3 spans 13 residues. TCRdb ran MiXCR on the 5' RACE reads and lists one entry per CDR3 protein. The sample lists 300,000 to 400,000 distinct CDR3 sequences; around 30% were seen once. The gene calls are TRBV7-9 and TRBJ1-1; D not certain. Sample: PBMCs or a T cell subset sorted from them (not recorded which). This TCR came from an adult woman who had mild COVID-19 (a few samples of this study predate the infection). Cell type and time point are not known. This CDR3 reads CASSRRENTEAFF. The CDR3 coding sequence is TGTGCCAGCAGTAGAAGGGAGAACACTGAAGCTTTCTTT.